This is a list of T cell receptor beta chains from one sample in a study of human T cells and chemical hapten exposure. TCRdb fed the RACE reads into MiXCR, producing one record per CDR3 protein. The sample consists of roughly 92,000 distinct CDR3 sequences, about an eighth of them appearing once. The sample was whole blood, taken in connection with sensitization to the hapten diphenylcyclopropenone (DPC). These receptors were collected from a woman aged 40 to 49 with alopecia areata. Some clones in this sample may be carry-over from other donors' samples. CDR3s include the opening cysteine and the closing phenylalanine or tryptophan. Fields, in order: D gene, clone size, V gene, J gene, CDR3 DNA, CDR3 protein. A D gene is named only where the DNA matches it firmly. Not every row has a clone size; where given, it reads once, few, many or a size class.

d_call: .; clone_size: once; v_call: TRBV29-1; j_call: TRBJ2-3; cdr3_nt: TGCAGCGTTGATTCGGGGACAGATACGCAGTATTTT; cdr3_aa: CSVDSGTDTQYF
d_call: TRBD2; clone_size: few; v_call: TRBV20-1; j_call: TRBJ2-7; cdr3_nt: TGCAGTGCTAGAGGCGGGACTAGCGGTTCGTACGAGCAGTACTTC; cdr3_aa: CSARGGTSGSYEQYF
d_call: .; clone_size: few; v_call: TRBV29-1; j_call: TRBJ1-1; cdr3_nt: TGCAGCGTTGGTCTCATGAACACTGAAGCTTTCTTT; cdr3_aa: CSVGLMNTEAFF
d_call: .; clone_size: few; v_call: TRBV9; j_call: TRBJ1-3; cdr3_nt: TGTGCCAGCAGCGTAGCTGGACAGACCTTCTCTGGAAACACCATATATTTT; cdr3_aa: CASSVAGQTFSGNTIYF
d_call: .; clone_size: few; v_call: TRBV20-1; j_call: TRBJ2-1; cdr3_nt: TGCAGTGCTCGAGACAGGCTCCGGGGCTCCTACAATGAGCAGTTCTTC; cdr3_aa: CSARDRLRGSYNEQFF
d_call: TRBD1; clone_size: .; v_call: TRBV7-9; j_call: TRBJ2-7; cdr3_nt: TGTGCCAGCAGCCCGGACAGGCCCTTGTCCTACGAGCAGTACTTC; cdr3_aa: CASSPDRPLSYEQYF
d_call: TRBD1; clone_size: few; v_call: TRBV29-1; j_call: TRBJ2-1; cdr3_nt: TGCAGCGGGAAGGACAGGGCCTACAATGAGCAGTTCTTC; cdr3_aa: CSGKDRAYNEQFF
d_call: TRBD1; clone_size: few; v_call: TRBV12-3/TRBV12-4; j_call: TRBJ2-2; cdr3_nt: TGTGCCAGCACCCTCGGGACAGGGTACACCGGGGAGCTGTTTTTT; cdr3_aa: CASTLGTGYTGELFF
d_call: .; clone_size: many; v_call: TRBV7-2; j_call: TRBJ2-7; cdr3_nt: TGTGCCAGCACCTCATCACGACTGGCCCGAACGTCCGAGCAGTACTTC; cdr3_aa: CASTSSRLARTSEQYF
d_call: .; clone_size: many; v_call: TRBV7-2; j_call: TRBJ2-1; cdr3_nt: TGTGCCAGCAGCTTGGTAAGCTCCTACAATGAGCAGTTCTTC; cdr3_aa: CASSLVSSYNEQFF
d_call: TRBD2; clone_size: many; v_call: TRBV10-2; j_call: TRBJ2-3; cdr3_nt: TGCGCCAGCAGAATGGGACTAGCGGAAAGCACAGATACGCAGTATTTT; cdr3_aa: CASRMGLAESTDTQYF
d_call: .; clone_size: .; v_call: TRBV27; j_call: TRBJ2-2; cdr3_nt: TGTGCCAGCAGTTCTATCCTCCCGGGGACCGGGGAGCTGTTTTTT; cdr3_aa: CASSSILPGTGELFF
d_call: .; clone_size: once; v_call: TRBV12-3/TRBV12-4; j_call: TRBJ2-5; cdr3_nt: TGTGCCAGCAGTTTTGCACAGGTCCTGGATGCGTGGGGAGGTGAGACCCAGTACTTC; cdr3_aa: CASSFAQVLDAWGGETQYF
d_call: TRBD2; clone_size: .; v_call: TRBV20-1; j_call: TRBJ2-1; cdr3_nt: TGCAGTGCTAGTACGCCCCTAGCGGGTAACAATGAGCAGTTCTTC; cdr3_aa: CSASTPLAGNNEQFF
d_call: .; clone_size: many; v_call: TRBV20-1; j_call: TRBJ2-5; cdr3_nt: TGCAGTGCTAGAGCACAGGGGAGGGAGGGGACCCAGTACTTC; cdr3_aa: CSARAQGREGTQYF
d_call: TRBD2; clone_size: many; v_call: TRBV7-2; j_call: TRBJ2-1; cdr3_nt: TGTGCCAGCTCCAATGAGGGGAGGGCCAGTCCTGAGCAGTTCTTC; cdr3_aa: CASSNEGRASPEQFF
d_call: .; clone_size: few; v_call: TRBV19; j_call: TRBJ2-2; cdr3_nt: TGTGCCAGTAGTAAAAGGACGGGGTCTAGCACCGGGGAGCTGTTTTTT; cdr3_aa: CASSKRTGSSTGELFF
d_call: .; clone_size: few; v_call: TRBV6-1; j_call: TRBJ2-3; cdr3_nt: TGTGCCAGCACCGCCGTTTGGGGGAGCACAGATACGCAGTATTTT; cdr3_aa: CASTAVWGSTDTQYF
d_call: TRBD1; clone_size: few; v_call: TRBV7-8; j_call: TRBJ1-5; cdr3_nt: TGTGCCAGCAGCCAGACAGGGGGTTGGCAGCCCCAGCATTTT; cdr3_aa: CASSQTGGWQPQHF
d_call: .; clone_size: many; v_call: TRBV20-1; j_call: TRBJ2-7; cdr3_nt: TGCAGTGCTAGTCGGCCGCTCTCCTACGAGCAGTACTTC; cdr3_aa: CSASRPLSYEQYF
d_call: .; clone_size: .; v_call: TRBV28; j_call: TRBJ2-2; cdr3_nt: TGTGCCAGCAGTCCGAGACTCCACGGGGAGCTGTTTTTT; cdr3_aa: CASSPRLHGELFF
d_call: .; clone_size: .; v_call: TRBV30; j_call: TRBJ1-5; cdr3_nt: TGTGCCCGGAAACCCGGGGGAAGCAATCAGCCCCAGCATTTT; cdr3_aa: CARKPGGSNQPQHF
d_call: TRBD2; clone_size: .; v_call: TRBV6-1; j_call: TRBJ2-1; cdr3_nt: TGTGCCAGCAGTGAACTGTCTAGCGGGAACTCTGAGCAGTTCTTC; cdr3_aa: CASSELSSGNSEQFF
d_call: TRBD1; clone_size: many; v_call: TRBV16; j_call: TRBJ1-6; cdr3_nt: TGTGCCAGCAGCCCCCGACAGGGTACCGGTCATGCGCCCCTCCACTTT; cdr3_aa: CASSPRQGTGHAPLHF
d_call: .; clone_size: many; v_call: TRBV2; j_call: TRBJ2-1; cdr3_nt: TGTGCCAGCAGCCGGGGCCTCCTTTTGAATGAGCAGTTCTTC; cdr3_aa: CASSRGLLLNEQFF
d_call: .; clone_size: many; v_call: TRBV6-2/TRBV6-3; j_call: TRBJ1-2; cdr3_nt: TGTGCCAGCAGTTATGGCGGACAGAACTATGGCTACACCTTC; cdr3_aa: CASSYGGQNYGYTF
d_call: .; clone_size: many; v_call: TRBV5-5; j_call: TRBJ2-5; cdr3_nt: TGTGCCAGCAGCTTGGGTACCGGCAGGCGCGAGACCCAGTACTTC; cdr3_aa: CASSLGTGRRETQYF
d_call: .; clone_size: .; v_call: TRBV20-1; j_call: TRBJ2-7; cdr3_nt: TGCAGTGCTAGTTCCGGGAGTATCCCCTACGAGCAGTACTTC; cdr3_aa: CSASSGSIPYEQYF
d_call: .; clone_size: few; v_call: TRBV4-1; j_call: TRBJ1-1; cdr3_nt: TGCGCCAGCAGCCAAAGGGAGGTGGGGGGATGGACTGAAGCTTTCTTT; cdr3_aa: CASSQREVGGWTEAFF
d_call: .; clone_size: few; v_call: TRBV5-4; j_call: TRBJ2-7; cdr3_nt: TGTGCCAGCAGCTTGGGACAGAGGGCCCCCGACGAGCAGTACTTC; cdr3_aa: CASSLGQRAPDEQYF
d_call: TRBD1; clone_size: many; v_call: TRBV7-2; j_call: TRBJ2-7; cdr3_nt: TGTGCCAGCAGCCCCGGGACAGACATCTACGAGCAGTACTTC; cdr3_aa: CASSPGTDIYEQYF
d_call: TRBD2; clone_size: many; v_call: TRBV12-5; j_call: TRBJ2-1; cdr3_nt: TGTGCTAGTGGTTGGGCTAGCGGGTCTAATGAGCAGTTCTTC; cdr3_aa: CASGWASGSNEQFF
d_call: .; clone_size: many; v_call: TRBV11-2; j_call: TRBJ2-3; cdr3_nt: TGTGCCAGCAGCTTACCCGGAGTTACGCAGTATTTT; cdr3_aa: CASSLPGVTQYF
d_call: TRBD1; clone_size: few; v_call: TRBV20-1; j_call: TRBJ1-2; cdr3_nt: TGCAGTGCTAGATTAAAGACAGGGGACGGCTACACCTTC; cdr3_aa: CSARLKTGDGYTF
d_call: TRBD1; clone_size: .; v_call: TRBV7-2; j_call: TRBJ2-1; cdr3_nt: TGTGCCAGCAGCTCATACGACAGGGTAGGCGATGAGCAGTTCTTC; cdr3_aa: CASSSYDRVGDEQFF
d_call: TRBD2; clone_size: few; v_call: TRBV20-1; j_call: TRBJ2-7; cdr3_nt: TGCAGTGCTAGCTCAACTAGCGGGACCCCCTACGAGCAGTACTTC; cdr3_aa: CSASSTSGTPYEQYF
d_call: .; clone_size: many; v_call: TRBV9; j_call: TRBJ2-2; cdr3_nt: TGTGCCAGCAGCGTAGTAGGAACAGGCCCGAACACCGGGGAGCTGTTTTTT; cdr3_aa: CASSVVGTGPNTGELFF
d_call: .; clone_size: few; v_call: TRBV5-5; j_call: TRBJ2-1; cdr3_nt: TGTGCCAGCAGCTTGTTGCGGGTCTTTGGGTACAATGAGCAGTTCTTC; cdr3_aa: CASSLLRVFGYNEQFF
d_call: .; clone_size: many; v_call: TRBV6-5; j_call: TRBJ1-1; cdr3_nt: TGTGCCAGCAGCTCCGGGACGGTGAATAGGGCTTTCTTT; cdr3_aa: CASSSGTVNRAFF
d_call: .; clone_size: .; v_call: TRBV18; j_call: TRBJ2-5; cdr3_nt: TGTGCCAGCTCACCACCCTCGGAGCAAGAGACCCAGTACTTC; cdr3_aa: CASSPPSEQETQYF
d_call: .; clone_size: medium-sized; v_call: TRBV19; j_call: TRBJ2-3; cdr3_nt: TGTGCCAGTAGTCCGGGACCGGTTGCAGATACGCAGTATTTT; cdr3_aa: CASSPGPVADTQYF
d_call: TRBD2; clone_size: many; v_call: TRBV20-1; j_call: TRBJ2-7; cdr3_nt: TGCAGTGCTAGAGTCCCCAGCGGGGGTTACGAGCAGTACTTC; cdr3_aa: CSARVPSGGYEQYF
d_call: .; clone_size: few; v_call: TRBV12-3/TRBV12-4; j_call: TRBJ2-7; cdr3_nt: TGTGCCAGCAGCCGGACCCAGGACGAGCAGTACTTC; cdr3_aa: CASSRTQDEQYF
d_call: .; clone_size: .; v_call: TRBV5-1; j_call: TRBJ1-6; cdr3_nt: TGCGCCAGCAGGCAGGGGACAAGAAATTCACCCCTCCACTTT; cdr3_aa: CASRQGTRNSPLHF
d_call: TRBD2; clone_size: .; v_call: TRBV28; j_call: TRBJ2-1; cdr3_nt: TGTGCCAGCACCGGGACTATTTACTACAATGAGCAGTTCTTC; cdr3_aa: CASTGTIYYNEQFF
d_call: .; clone_size: many; v_call: TRBV11-2; j_call: TRBJ1-1; cdr3_nt: TGTGCCAGCAGCTTACAGGTTGAAGCTTTCTTT; cdr3_aa: CASSLQVEAFF
d_call: .; clone_size: many; v_call: TRBV7-2; j_call: TRBJ1-2; cdr3_nt: TGTGCCAGCAGCTTAGAAGGTCTATGGGGCTACACCTTC; cdr3_aa: CASSLEGLWGYTF
d_call: TRBD2; clone_size: .; v_call: TRBV7-2; j_call: TRBJ2-3; cdr3_nt: TGTGCCAGCAGCCGACTAGCGGGAACCACAGATACGCAGTATTTT; cdr3_aa: CASSRLAGTTDTQYF
d_call: .; clone_size: .; v_call: TRBV7-8; j_call: TRBJ2-7; cdr3_nt: TGTGCCAGCAGCCAGGCCCCCGGGACATCTTCCTACGAGCAGTACTTC; cdr3_aa: CASSQAPGTSSYEQYF